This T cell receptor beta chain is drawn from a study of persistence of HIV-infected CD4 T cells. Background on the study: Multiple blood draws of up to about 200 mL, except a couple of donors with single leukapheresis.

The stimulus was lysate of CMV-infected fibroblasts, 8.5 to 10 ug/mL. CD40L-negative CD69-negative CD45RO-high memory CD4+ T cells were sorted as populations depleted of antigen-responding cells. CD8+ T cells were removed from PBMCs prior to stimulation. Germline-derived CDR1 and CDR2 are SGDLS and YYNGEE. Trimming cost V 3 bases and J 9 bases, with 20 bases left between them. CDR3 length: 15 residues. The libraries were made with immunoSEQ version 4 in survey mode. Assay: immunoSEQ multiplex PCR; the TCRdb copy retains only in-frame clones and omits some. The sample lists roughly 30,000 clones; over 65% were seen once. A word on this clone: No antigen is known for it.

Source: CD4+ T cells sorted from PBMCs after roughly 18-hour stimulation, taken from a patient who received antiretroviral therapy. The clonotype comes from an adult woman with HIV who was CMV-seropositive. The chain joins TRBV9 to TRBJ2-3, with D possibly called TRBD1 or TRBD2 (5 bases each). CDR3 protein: CASSATGTNEFTQYF. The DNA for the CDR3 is TGTGCCAGCAGCGCGACCGGGACCAACGAGTTCACGCAGTATTTT. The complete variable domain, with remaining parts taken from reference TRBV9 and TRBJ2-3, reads DSGVTQTPKHLITATGQRVTLRCSPRSGDLSVYWYQQSLDQGLQFLIQYYNGEERAKGNILERFSAQQFPDLHSELNLSSLELGDSALYFCASSATGTNEFTQYFGPGTRLTVL.